The 9 T cell receptor beta chains in this list originate from one sample, sequenced in a study of lymphopenia after photon versus proton radiotherapy. TCRdb's copy holds only in-frame clones and misses some; the assay was immunoSEQ multiplex PCR. There are around 23,000 clones in the sample; approximately 90% occur only once, and approximately 18% lies in the top ten. Material: peripheral blood, obtained from a patient treated with photon-based radiotherapy. The source is a man aged 50 to 59 with gastric cancer.

The chain carries TRBV6-1 and TRBJ2-7; D call uncertain. This CDR3 contains 13 residues. Germline V gene lookup returns CDR1 MNHNS and CDR2 SASEGT. Trimming took 6 bases from V and 1 from J, leaving 10 bases between them. CDR3 DNA: TGTGCCAGCAGGACTGCAAGATCCTACGAGCAGTACGTC. It is translated as CASRTARSYEQYV.

The genes are TRBV6-6 and TRBJ1-2; 9 bases agree with TRBD1. Trimming took 8 bases from V and 4 from J; bases not matched to a gene: 5. The germline V gene encodes CDR1 MNHNY and CDR2 SVGAGI (reference sequence). The CDR3 consists of 13 residues. The CDR3 DNA follows: TGTGCCAGCCGACAGGGGGAACCCTATGGCTACACCTTC. It is translated as CASRQGEPYGYTF.

The chain combines TRBV30 with TRBJ2-5; D gene uncertain. Germline V CDR1 and CDR2: GTSNPN, SVGIG (reference sequence). The CDR3 covers 11 residues. V gave up 5 bases and J gave up 5 bases, with 9 bases separating them. The CDR3 loop reads CAWGKRETQYF. The CDR3 DNA reads TGTGCCTGGGGTAAGAGGGAGACCCAGTACTTC. Together with reference TRBV30 and TRBJ2-5, the CDR3 gives the full variable domain: SQTIHQWPATLVQPVGSPLSLECTVEGTSNPNLYWYRQAAGRGLQLLFYSVGIGQISSEVPQNLSASRPQDRQFILSSKKLLLSDSGFYLCAWGKRETQYFGPGTRLLVL.

The V and J genes are TRBV5-1 and TRBJ2-7, with D perhaps matching TRBD1 or TRBD2 (5 bases each). Germline V CDR1 and CDR2: SGHRS, YFSETQ. The CDR3 has 14 amino acids. Trimming removed 0 bases from V and 5 bases from J, with 12 bases in between. The CDR3 loop reads CASSLGGEPHEQYF. CDR3 in DNA: TGCGCCAGCAGCTTGGGAGGGGAGCCGCACGAGCAGTACTTC.

This clone appeared a few times. J is TRBJ1-2 and V is TRBV27, with D possibly being TRBD1 (5 bases). There are 13 residues in the CDR3. V was trimmed by 5 bases and J by 4 bases, leaving 11 bases between them. Germline V gene sequence: CDR1 MNHEY, CDR2 SMNVEV (reference sequence). Here the CDR3 reads CASSPGTSYGYTF. The CDR3, as DNA: TGTGCCAGCAGTCCGGGGACTAGCTATGGCTACACCTTC.

The chain employs TRBV18 and TRBJ2-5; D gene unclear. TRBJ2-7 matches the DNA end more closely, so the J call is doubtful. The CDR3 runs 15 residues. The germline V gene encodes CDR1 KGHSH and CDR2 LQKENI. The CDR3, as DNA: TGTGCCAGCTCACCACGTTCTACCAGAACCTACGAGCAGTACTTC. Amino acids: CASSPRSTRTYEQYF.

This clone was recorded only once. The chain links TRBV19 to TRBJ2-3, with D maybe TRBD1 (5 bases). From germline, CDR1 is LNHDA and CDR2 SQIVND (reference sequence). The ends were cut back, 6 bases at V and 3 bases at J, with 13 bases in the middle. The CDR3 has 14 residues. The CDR3 coding sequence is TGTGCCAGTAGCCGACAGAAAGGGACAGATACGCAGTATTTT. Translated: CASSRQKGTDTQYF.

The CDR3, as DNA: TGTGCCAGCAGCGTAGCCCAGGGGGCAAAGAACACTGAAGCTTTCTTT. Amino acid sequence: CASSVAQGAKNTEAFF. This sequence joins TRBV9 and TRBJ1-1; 8 positions agree with TRBD1. The CDR3 extends over 16 amino acids. Germline V gene data show CDR1 as SGDLS and CDR2 as YYNGEE. The trim removed 0 bases at V and 1 base at J, leaving 5 bases unmatched.

V gene TRBV7-3 combines with J gene TRBJ2-6; the D gene is possibly TRBD2 (5 bases). The ends were cut back, 4 bases at V and 4 bases at J, with 11 bases in the middle. The CDR3 length is 15 residues. CDR1 is SGHTA, CDR2 FQGTGA, per germline. CDR3 protein: CASSSTGGGANVLTF. DNA for the CDR3: TGTGCCAGCAGCTCGACCGGAGGAGGGGCCAACGTCCTGACTTTC.